This TCR beta chain was recovered during a study of human T cells and chemical hapten exposure. Study at large: Small discrepancies in pooled library volume mainly accounted for the varying TCR yields per sample. Study observations and caveats: Sensitization with DPC brought no change to TCRs above 1 in 1000 in frequency.

This clonotype came up many times. Its specificity is not known. Extraction of total RNA was performed on unfractionated whole blood. During construction of the library, unique molecular identifiers were attached to individual cDNA molecules for quantitative, reproducible TCR counting. Original processing notes: Ranging from about 20,000 to 700,000, TCR counts per sample had a median value of roughly 96,000. TCRdb redid the calling of the 5' RACE reads with MiXCR, one entry per CDR3 protein. The V and J calls come from TCRdb's annotation, not from the publication. The data hold 75,000 or so distinct CDR3 sequences, with about 15% observed a single time. Trimming took 4 bases from V and 6 from J, leaving 6 bases between them. Germline V lookup: CDR1 LGHDT, CDR2 YNNKEL (reference sequence). The CDR3 sequence is 12 residues long.

The TCR comes from a female donor in good health. The chain recombines TRBV3-1 with TRBJ2-2, with D unclear. The CDR3: CASSPLAGELFF. Here the CDR3 DNA reads TGTGCCAGCAGCCCCTTAGCCGGGGAGCTGTTTTTT.